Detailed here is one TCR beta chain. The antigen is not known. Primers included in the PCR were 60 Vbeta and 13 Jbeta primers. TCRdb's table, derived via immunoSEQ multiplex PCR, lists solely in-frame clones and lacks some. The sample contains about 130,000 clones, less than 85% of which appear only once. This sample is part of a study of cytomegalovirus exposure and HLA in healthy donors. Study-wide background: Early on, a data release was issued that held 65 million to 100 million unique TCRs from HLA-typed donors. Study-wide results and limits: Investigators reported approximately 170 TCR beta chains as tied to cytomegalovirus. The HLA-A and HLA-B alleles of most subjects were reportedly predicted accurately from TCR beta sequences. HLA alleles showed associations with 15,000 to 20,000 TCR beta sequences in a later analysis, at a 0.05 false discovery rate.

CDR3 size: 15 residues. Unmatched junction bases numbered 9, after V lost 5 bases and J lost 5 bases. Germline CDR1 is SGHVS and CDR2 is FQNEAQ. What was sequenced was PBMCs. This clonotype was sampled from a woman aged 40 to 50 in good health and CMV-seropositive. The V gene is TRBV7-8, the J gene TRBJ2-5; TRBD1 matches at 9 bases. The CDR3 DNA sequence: TGTGCCAGCAGCGCGACAGGGGGAGGTGTGGAGACCCAGTACTTC. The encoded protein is CASSATGGGVETQYF.